This TCR beta chain was sequenced for a study of cytomegalovirus exposure and HLA in healthy donors. Study-level findings and limits: Researchers reported that a few CMV-associated chains were confirmed in vitro as CMV antigen-specific. Cytomegalovirus-associated TCR beta chains were listed, numbering over 150.

The donors were part of the validation cohort, which consisted of roughly 110 subjects and was separate from the first cohort of 666 subjects. Notes on this clone: Its specificity is not known.

Looked up from germline, CDR1 is SGDLS and CDR2 is YYNGEE. Trimming stripped 4 bases from V and 0 bases from J, with 13 bases between. CDR3 size: 15 residues. TCRdb's table, derived via immunoSEQ multiplex PCR, lists solely in-frame clones and lacks some. Among over 200,000 clones, roughly 90% were seen once, and the ten largest hold around 0.34%. The chain employs TRBV9 and TRBJ1-2; weak D call: TRBD1 (5 bases). The clonotype originates from a woman between 18 and 30 years old in good health and CMV-seronegative. Sequencing input: PBMCs. CDR3: CASSPLETANYGYTF. The CDR3 coding sequence is TGTGCCAGCAGCCCCCTGGAGACAGCTAACTATGGCTACACCTTC.